The sequence of this TCR beta chain was determined in a study of blood T cell repertoires in COVID-19. Measured with immunoSEQ multiplex PCR; TCRdb has only the in-frame clones, and not every one. The repertoire holds around 270,000 clones, with approximately 87% as singletons. This CDR3 region has 15 residues. CDR1 is SGHTA and CDR2 is FQGNSA in the germline V gene. V lost 5 bases to trimming and J lost 4 bases; unmatched junction nucleotides: 5. Sequenced: peripheral blood. The chain has TRBV7-2 and TRBJ2-7, with 13 bases that match TRBD2. This sequence was found in a woman between 50 and 59 years old with acute or convalescent COVID-19. CDR3 protein: CASSPRTSGSYEQYF. The CDR3 coding sequence is TGTGCCAGCAGCCCCCGGACTAGCGGGAGTTACGAGCAGTACTTC.